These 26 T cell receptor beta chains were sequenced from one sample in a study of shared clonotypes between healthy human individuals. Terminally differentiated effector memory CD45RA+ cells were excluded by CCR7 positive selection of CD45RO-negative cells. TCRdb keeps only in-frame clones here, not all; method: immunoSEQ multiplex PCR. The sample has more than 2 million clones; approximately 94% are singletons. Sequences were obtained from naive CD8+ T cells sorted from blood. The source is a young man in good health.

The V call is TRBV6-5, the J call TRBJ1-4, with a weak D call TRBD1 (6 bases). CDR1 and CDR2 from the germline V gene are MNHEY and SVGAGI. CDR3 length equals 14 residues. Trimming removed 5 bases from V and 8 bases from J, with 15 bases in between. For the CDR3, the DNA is TGTGCCAGCAGTCCATACAGTGGGGGCGAAAAACTGTTTTTT. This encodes CASSPYSGGEKLFF.

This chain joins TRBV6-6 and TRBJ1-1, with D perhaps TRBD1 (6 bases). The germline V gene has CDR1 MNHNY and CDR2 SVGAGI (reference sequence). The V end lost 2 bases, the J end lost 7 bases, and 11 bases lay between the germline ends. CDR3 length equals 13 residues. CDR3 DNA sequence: TGTGCCAGCAGTTACGAAGGGACAAGTGAAGCTTTCTTT. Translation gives CASSYEGTSEAFF.

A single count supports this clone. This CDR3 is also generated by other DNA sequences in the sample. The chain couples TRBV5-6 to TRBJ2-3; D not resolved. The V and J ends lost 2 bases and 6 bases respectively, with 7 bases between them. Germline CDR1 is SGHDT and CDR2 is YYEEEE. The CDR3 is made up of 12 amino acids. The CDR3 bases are TGTGCCAGCAGCTTCAGTCCCGATACGCAGTATTTT. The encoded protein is CASSFSPDTQYF.

Here the CDR3 DNA reads TGTGCCAGCAGTTACTCATACAGTGGAAACACCATATATTTT. The encoded protein is CASSYSYSGNTIYF. V usage is TRBV6-5 and J usage is TRBJ1-3; no clear D. CDR3 length: 14 amino acids. The V and J ends lost 0 bases and 3 bases respectively, with 6 bases between them. Germline-derived CDR1 and CDR2 are MNHEY and SVGAGI.

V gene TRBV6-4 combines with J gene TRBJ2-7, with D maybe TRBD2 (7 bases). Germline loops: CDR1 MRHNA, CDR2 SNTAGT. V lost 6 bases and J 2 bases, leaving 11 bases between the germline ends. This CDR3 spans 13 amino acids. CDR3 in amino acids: CASSGGQTYEQYF. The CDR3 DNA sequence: TGTGCCAGCAGCGGGGGGCAGACCTACGAGCAGTACTTC.

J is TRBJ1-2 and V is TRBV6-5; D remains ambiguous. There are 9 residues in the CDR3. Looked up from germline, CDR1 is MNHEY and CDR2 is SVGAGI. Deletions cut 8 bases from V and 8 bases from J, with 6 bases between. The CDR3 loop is CASGKGYTF. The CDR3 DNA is TGTGCCAGCGGGAAGGGCTACACCTTC.

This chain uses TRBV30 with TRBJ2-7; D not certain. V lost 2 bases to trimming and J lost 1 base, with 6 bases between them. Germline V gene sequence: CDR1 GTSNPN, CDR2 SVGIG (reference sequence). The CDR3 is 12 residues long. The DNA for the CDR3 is TGTGCCTGGAGTATCAGTTCCTACGAGCAGTACTTC. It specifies CAWSISSYEQYF.

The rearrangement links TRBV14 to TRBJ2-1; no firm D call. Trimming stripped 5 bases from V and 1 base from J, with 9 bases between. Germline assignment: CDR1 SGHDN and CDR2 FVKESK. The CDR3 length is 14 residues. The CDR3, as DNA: TGTGCCAGCAGCGTGGTGGGGTCCTACAATGAGCAGTTCTTC. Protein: CASSVVGSYNEQFF.

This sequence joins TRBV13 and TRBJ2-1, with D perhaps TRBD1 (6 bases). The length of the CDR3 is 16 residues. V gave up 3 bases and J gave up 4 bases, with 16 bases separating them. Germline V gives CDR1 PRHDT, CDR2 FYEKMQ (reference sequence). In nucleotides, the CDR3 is TGTGCCAGCAGCTTGACGGGACACCAGCGGTACAATGAGCAGTTCTTC. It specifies CASSLTGHQRYNEQFF.

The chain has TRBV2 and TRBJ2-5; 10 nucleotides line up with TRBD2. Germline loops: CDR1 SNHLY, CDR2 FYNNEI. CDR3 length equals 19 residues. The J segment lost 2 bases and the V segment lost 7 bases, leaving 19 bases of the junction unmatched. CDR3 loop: CASTGTGGELAGRQETQYF. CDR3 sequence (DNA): TGTGCCAGCACCGGGACAGGCGGGGAACTAGCGGGAAGACAAGAGACCCAGTACTTC.

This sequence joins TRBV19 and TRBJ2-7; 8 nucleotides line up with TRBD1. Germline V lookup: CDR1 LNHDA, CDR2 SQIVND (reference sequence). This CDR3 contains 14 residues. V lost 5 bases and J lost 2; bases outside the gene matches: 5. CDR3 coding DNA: TGTGCCAGTAGTGATCAGGGGGCGGCCTACGAGCAGTACTTC. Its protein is CASSDQGAAYEQYF.

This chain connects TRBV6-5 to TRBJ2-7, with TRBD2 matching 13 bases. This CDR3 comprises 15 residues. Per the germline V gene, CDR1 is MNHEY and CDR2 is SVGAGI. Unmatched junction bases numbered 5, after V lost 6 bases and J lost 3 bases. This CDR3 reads CASRPTSGRIYEQYF. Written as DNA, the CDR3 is TGTGCCAGCAGGCCGACTAGCGGGAGGATCTACGAGCAGTACTTC.

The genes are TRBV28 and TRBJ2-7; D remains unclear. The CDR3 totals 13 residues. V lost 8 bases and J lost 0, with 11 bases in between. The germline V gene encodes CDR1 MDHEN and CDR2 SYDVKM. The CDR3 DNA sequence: TGTGCCAGCGGCGACGCTAGCTCCTACGAGCAGTACTTC. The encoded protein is CASGDASSYEQYF.

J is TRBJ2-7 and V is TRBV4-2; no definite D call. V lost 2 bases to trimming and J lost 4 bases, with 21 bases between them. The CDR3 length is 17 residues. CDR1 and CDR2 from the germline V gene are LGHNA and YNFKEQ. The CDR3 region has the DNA TGTGCCAGCAGCCAACTACGAGAGGAAGAGGATCCTTACGAGCAGTACTTC. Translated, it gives CASSQLREEEDPYEQYF.

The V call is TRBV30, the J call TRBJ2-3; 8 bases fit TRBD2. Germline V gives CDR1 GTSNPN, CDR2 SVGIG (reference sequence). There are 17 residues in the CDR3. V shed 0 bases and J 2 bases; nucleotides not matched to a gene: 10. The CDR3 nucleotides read TGTGCCTGGAGTGTATATTTGGCGGGGGGAACCACAGATACGCAGTATTTT. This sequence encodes CAWSVYLAGGTTDTQYF.

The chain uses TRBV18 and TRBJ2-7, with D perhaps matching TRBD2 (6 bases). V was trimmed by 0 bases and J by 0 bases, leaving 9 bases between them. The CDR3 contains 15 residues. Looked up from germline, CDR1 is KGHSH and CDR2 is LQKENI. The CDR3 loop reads CASSPPEGPSYEQYF. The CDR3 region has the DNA TGTGCCAGCTCACCACCGGAGGGGCCCTCCTACGAGCAGTACTTC.

CDR3 region: CASSELGGSVSYEQYF. CDR3 DNA: TGTGCCAGCAGTGAACTGGGCGGGAGTGTCTCCTACGAGCAGTACTTC. The chain combines TRBV2 with TRBJ2-7, with TRBD2 matching 7 bases. Germline assignment: CDR1 SNHLY and CDR2 FYNNEI. J gave up 0 bases and V 2 bases, and 7 bases lay outside the gene matches. The CDR3 runs 16 residues.

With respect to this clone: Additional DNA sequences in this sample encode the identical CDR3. DNA for the CDR3: TGTGCCAGCAGTTTATCAGGGCGGACCTACGAGCAGTACTTC. It is translated as CASSLSGRTYEQYF. This chain connects TRBV27 to TRBJ2-7; D ambiguous. The CDR3 length is 14 residues. Germline values: CDR1 MNHEY, CDR2 SMNVEV (reference sequence). V shed 0 bases and J shed 2 bases, with 8 bases lying between them.

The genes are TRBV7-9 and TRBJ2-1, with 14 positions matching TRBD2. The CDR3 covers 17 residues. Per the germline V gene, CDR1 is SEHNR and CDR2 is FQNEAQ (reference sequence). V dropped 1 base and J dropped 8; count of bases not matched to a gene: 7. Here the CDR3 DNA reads TGTGCCAGCAGCTTAGTTATGGTGACTAGCGGGAGGGATGAGCAGTTCTTC. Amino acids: CASSLVMVTSGRDEQFF.

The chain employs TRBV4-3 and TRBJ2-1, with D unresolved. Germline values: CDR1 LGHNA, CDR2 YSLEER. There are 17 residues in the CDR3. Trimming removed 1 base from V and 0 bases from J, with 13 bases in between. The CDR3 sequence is CASSQVGPWSSYNEQFF. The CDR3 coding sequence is TGCGCCAGCAGCCAAGTAGGCCCGTGGAGCTCCTACAATGAGCAGTTCTTC.

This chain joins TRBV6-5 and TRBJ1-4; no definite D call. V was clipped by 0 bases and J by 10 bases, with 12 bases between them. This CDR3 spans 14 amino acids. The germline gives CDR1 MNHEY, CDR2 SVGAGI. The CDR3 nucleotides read TGTGCCAGCAGTTACTCGAAGGCGGAGGTAAAACTGTTTTTT. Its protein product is CASSYSKAEVKLFF.

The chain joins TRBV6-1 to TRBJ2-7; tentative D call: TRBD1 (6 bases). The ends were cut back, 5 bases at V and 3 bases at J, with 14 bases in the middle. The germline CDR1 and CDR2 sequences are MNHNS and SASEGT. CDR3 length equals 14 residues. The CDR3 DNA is TGTGCCAGCAGTCATGCCGGGACACTCTACGAGCAGTACTTC. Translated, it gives CASSHAGTLYEQYF.

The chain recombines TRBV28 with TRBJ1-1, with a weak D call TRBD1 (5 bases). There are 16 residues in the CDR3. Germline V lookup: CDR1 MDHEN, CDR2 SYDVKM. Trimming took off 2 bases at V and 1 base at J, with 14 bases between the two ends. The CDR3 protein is CASSLRGAGRNTEAFF. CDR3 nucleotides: TGTGCCAGCAGTTTACGGGGAGCAGGGCGGAACACTGAAGCTTTCTTT.

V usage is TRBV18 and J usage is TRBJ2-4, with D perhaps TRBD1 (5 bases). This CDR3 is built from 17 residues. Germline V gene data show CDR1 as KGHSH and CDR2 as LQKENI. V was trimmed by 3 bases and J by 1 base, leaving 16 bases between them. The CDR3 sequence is CASSPTQGLTAKNIQYF. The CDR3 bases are TGTGCCAGCTCACCTACCCAGGGCCTTACGGCCAAAAACATTCAGTACTTC. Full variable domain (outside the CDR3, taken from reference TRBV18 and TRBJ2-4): NAGVMQNPRHLVRRRGQEARLRCSPMKGHSHVYWYRQLPEEGLKFMVYLQKENIIDESGMPKERFSAEFPKEGPSILRIQQVVRGDSAAYFCASSPTQGLTAKNIQYFGAGTRLSVL.

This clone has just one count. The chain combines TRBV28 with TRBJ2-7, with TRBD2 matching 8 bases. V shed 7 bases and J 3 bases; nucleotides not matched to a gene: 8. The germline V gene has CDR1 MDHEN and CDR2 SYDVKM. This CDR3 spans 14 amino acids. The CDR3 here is CASTFAGGGYEQYF. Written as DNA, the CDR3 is TGTGCCAGCACCTTTGCGGGGGGCGGCTACGAGCAGTACTTC.

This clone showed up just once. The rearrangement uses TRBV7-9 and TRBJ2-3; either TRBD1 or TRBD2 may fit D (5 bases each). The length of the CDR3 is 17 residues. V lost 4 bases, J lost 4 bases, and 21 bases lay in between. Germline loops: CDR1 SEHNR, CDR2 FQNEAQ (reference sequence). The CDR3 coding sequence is TGTGCCAGCAGCTCGCCCCTAGTTCGGGGCAGTGCAGATACGCAGTATTTT. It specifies CASSSPLVRGSADTQYF.